Each of the 4 T cell receptor beta chains below was sequenced from the same sample in a study of PD-L1 blockade in urothelial cancer. Produced via immunoSEQ multiplex PCR; TCRdb's table is partial and in-frame only. The data show 55,000 to 85,000 clones, roughly nine tenths seen once. Sequences were derived from PBMCs, sampled around atezolizumab (anti-PD-L1) treatment. The receptors stem from a man in his sixties with urothelial cancer.

The V gene is TRBV7-9, the J gene TRBJ2-7; 8 positions match TRBD2. Germline CDR1 and CDR2: SEHNR and FQNEAQ (reference sequence). The length of the CDR3 is 15 residues. V gave up 5 bases and J gave up 3 bases; unmatched junction bases: 9. The CDR3, as DNA: TGTGCCAGCAGCCCGCGGGGGGATCCCAACTACGAGCAGTACTTC. This codes for CASSPRGDPNYEQYF.

Notes on this clone: Relative to the germline gene, one junction end is altered; a read error may explain this. The J gene is TRBJ2-7, the V gene TRBV5-4; D gene unclear. This CDR3 contains 13 residues. Germline assignment: CDR1 SGHNT and CDR2 YYREEE (reference sequence). CDR3 DNA sequence: TGTGCCAGCAGCTTAACGGGTTCCTCCGAGCAGTACTTC. Protein product: CASSLTGSSEQYF.

This chain joins TRBV5-1 and TRBJ2-7; 8 nucleotides match TRBD1. The CDR3 is made up of 13 amino acids. Germline V gene sequence: CDR1 SGHRS, CDR2 YFSETQ. V lost 1 base, J lost 6 bases, and 3 bases stayed unmatched. The CDR3 DNA sequence: TGCGCCAGCAGCTTGTGGACAGGGTCCGAGCAGTACTTC. Protein: CASSLWTGSEQYF.

CDR3 amino acids: CASSPSGDYEQYF. The CDR3 DNA sequence: TGCGCCAGCAGCCCCAGCGGGGACTACGAGCAGTACTTC. The chain links TRBV5-1 to TRBJ2-7; 7 nucleotides align to TRBD2. Germline-derived CDR1 and CDR2 are SGHRS and YFSETQ. V shed 4 bases, J shed 3 bases, and the junction held 4 bases outside the gene matches. The CDR3 runs 13 residues.